The 19 T cell receptor beta chains reported below all come from one sample, sequenced in a study of cytomegalovirus exposure and HLA in healthy donors. The PCR used 60 Vbeta and 13 Jbeta primers. The protocol was immunoSEQ multiplex PCR, while the TCRdb copy is restricted to in-frame clones and leaves out a portion. Found here are about 120,000 clones, 82% of them singletons; the top ten hold around 1.5%. The sample consisted of PBMCs. All receptors come from a woman aged 18-30 years in good health and CMV-seronegative.

The chain is built from TRBV2 and TRBJ2-5; 7 bases are a match to TRBD2. The last part of the DNA fits TRBJ2-7 better; the J call may be wrong. This CDR3 is 13 amino acids long. Per the germline V gene, CDR1 is SNHLY and CDR2 is FYNNEI. In nucleotides, the CDR3 is TGTGCCAGCACACCTAGCGGCTCCTACGAGCAGTACTTC. Its protein product is CASTPSGSYEQYF.

This chain links TRBV5-1 with TRBJ2-7, with D unresolved. V dropped 5 bases and J dropped 1 base, with 16 bases sitting between them. Germline V gives CDR1 SGHRS, CDR2 YFSETQ. The CDR3 is 15 amino acids. CDR3 region: CASRIPEKISYEQYF. DNA of the CDR3: TGCGCCAGCAGAATTCCGGAGAAAATATCCTACGAGCAGTACTTC.

This rearrangement joins TRBV11-2 to TRBJ1-4; 7 nucleotides agree with TRBD1. The germline gives CDR1 SGHAT, CDR2 FQNNGV. V was pared by 6 bases and J by 3 bases, with 19 bases of the junction left unmatched. The CDR3 is 19 residues long. The CDR3 DNA is TGTGCCAGCAGTTATACGATACTCGGGACAGACCTAGCTAATGAAAAACTGTTTTTT. It encodes CASSYTILGTDLANEKLFF.

The V gene is TRBV4-1, the J gene TRBJ2-7; D is perhaps TRBD1 (6 bases). The CDR3 spans 13 residues. The germline V gene encodes CDR1 MGHRA and CDR2 YSYEKL. Deletions cut 6 bases from V and 0 bases from J, with 9 bases between. DNA for the CDR3: TGCGCCAGCAGTGGACAGAGCTCCTACGAGCAGTACTTC. Translated, it gives CASSGQSSYEQYF.

This rearrangement joins TRBV4-2 to TRBJ1-5; D remains ambiguous. Germline-derived CDR1 and CDR2 are LGHNA and YNFKEQ. Trimming removed 5 bases from V and 7 bases from J, with 9 bases in between. This CDR3 has 12 amino acids. CDR3 loop: CASSYDSQPQHF. The CDR3 nucleotides are TGTGCCAGCAGCTATGACTCACAGCCCCAGCATTTT.

This clone was counted between two and nine times. V usage is TRBV6-6 and J usage is TRBJ2-2; D is possibly TRBD2 (5 bases). The CDR3 runs 14 residues. Germline V gene sequence: CDR1 MNHNY, CDR2 SVGAGI (reference sequence). The V end was cut by 11 bases, the J end by 1 base, with 14 bases between. CDR3 region: CASSNGVNTGELFF. Written as DNA, the CDR3 is TGTGCCTCCTCGAACGGGGTGAACACCGGGGAGCTGTTTTTT.

The chain uses TRBV12-5 and TRBJ1-2; no definite D call. The CDR3 has 12 residues. Trimming stripped 1 base from V and 5 bases from J, with 5 bases between. In germline, CDR1 is LGHNT, CDR2 FRNRAP. CDR3 DNA sequence: TGTGCTAGTGGTTTGGAGCCATATGGCTACACCTTC. Its protein is CASGLEPYGYTF.

This clone was seen only a few times. The chain links TRBV27 to TRBJ2-7; perhaps TRBD1 as D (6 bases). V was trimmed by 3 bases and J by 5 bases, leaving 11 bases between them. The CDR3 spans 13 residues. Per the germline V gene, CDR1 is MNHEY and CDR2 is SMNVEV (reference sequence). The CDR3 loop reads CASSLTGKHEQYF. The CDR3 DNA reads as TGTGCCAGCAGTTTGACAGGTAAGCACGAGCAGTACTTC.

J is TRBJ2-7 and V is TRBV5-5; D might be TRBD1 (6 bases). CDR1 is SGHKS and CDR2 is YYEKEE in the germline V gene (reference sequence). V gave up 2 bases and J gave up 1 base, with 10 bases separating them. The CDR3 has 14 residues. The CDR3 bases are TGTGCCAGCAGCTTAGGGGGTCTATCCTACGAGCAGTACTTC. Translation gives CASSLGGLSYEQYF. The full variable domain, in which reference TRBV5-5 and TRBJ2-7 provide the parts outside the CDR3, is DAGVTQSPTHLIKTRGQQVTLRCSPISGHKSVSWYQQVLGQGPQFIFQYYEKEERGRGNFPDRFSARQFPNYSSELNVNALLLGDSALYLCASSLGGLSYEQYFGPGTRLTVT.

The chain couples TRBV7-3 to TRBJ1-2; D gene ambiguous. Deletions cut 2 bases from V and 1 base from J, with 5 bases between. This CDR3 is 13 amino acids long. Germline lookup yields CDR1 SGHTA and CDR2 FQGTGA. CDR3 protein: CASSLAVNYGYTF. The CDR3 coding sequence is TGTGCCAGCAGCTTAGCGGTTAACTATGGCTACACCTTC.

The chain uses TRBV7-2 and TRBJ1-5; D might be TRBD1 (6 bases). V was shortened by 5 bases and J by 4 bases, with 9 bases between the two germline ends. The CDR3 spans 13 residues. Germline V gene sequence: CDR1 SGHTA, CDR2 FQGNSA. The CDR3: CASSRQVNQPQHF. CDR3 sequence (DNA): TGTGCCAGCAGCCGACAGGTAAATCAGCCCCAGCATTTT.

The rearrangement links TRBV27 to TRBJ1-2; D ambiguous. The germline V gene encodes CDR1 MNHEY and CDR2 SMNVEV (reference sequence). Between the trimmed V and J ends, which lost 3 bases and 4 bases, there was a span of 12 bases. The length of the CDR3 is 14 residues. DNA for the CDR3: TGTGCCAGCAGTTTGGTGGAGGGCCTCTATGGCTACACCTTC. The encoded protein is CASSLVEGLYGYTF.

V and J are TRBV5-3 and TRBJ2-5; TRBD2 matches at 10 bases. TRBV5-3 is designated an ORF whose function remains uncertain. V was clipped by 2 bases and J by 5 bases; unmatched bases: 9. The CDR3 covers 16 residues. This CDR3 reads CARSFTSGAPWETQYF. Here the CDR3 DNA reads TGTGCCAGAAGCTTTACTAGCGGGGCCCCCTGGGAGACCCAGTACTTC.

The chain employs TRBV18 and TRBJ2-3, with D possibly being TRBD2 (7 bases). V lost 3 bases to trimming and J lost 2 bases, with 12 bases between them. Germline V gene sequence: CDR1 KGHSH, CDR2 LQKENI. This CDR3 region has 15 residues. As DNA, the CDR3 is TGTGCCAGCTCACCCGGGCGGGGGCCCACAGATACGCAGTATTTT. This translates into CASSPGRGPTDTQYF. The complete variable domain, with remaining parts taken from reference TRBV18 and TRBJ2-3, reads NAGVMQNPRHLVRRRGQEARLRCSPMKGHSHVYWYRQLPEEGLKFMVYLQKENIIDESGMPKERFSAEFPKEGPSILRIQQVVRGDSAAYFCASSPGRGPTDTQYFGPGTRLTVL.

V is TRBV20-1 and J is TRBJ1-2; TRBD1 is a possible D gene (6 bases). Germline V gives CDR1 DFQATT, CDR2 SNEGSKA (reference sequence). V was trimmed by 7 bases and J by 4 bases, leaving 10 bases between them. The CDR3 spans 11 residues. Here the CDR3 reads CSVPDSYGYTF. In nucleotides, the CDR3 is TGCAGTGTCCCGGACAGCTATGGCTACACCTTC.

This clone was detected only once. The chain employs TRBV6-1 and TRBJ1-1, with TRBD1 matching 9 bases. This CDR3 region has 13 residues. Unmatched junction bases numbered 4, after V lost 4 bases and J lost 7 bases. The V gene's germline CDR1 is MNHNS and CDR2 SASEGT. The CDR3 spells CASSVRQGDEAFF. The CDR3 coding sequence is TGTGCCAGCAGTGTTAGACAGGGGGATGAAGCTTTCTTT.

The chain joins TRBV6-5 to TRBJ1-1; weak D call: TRBD1 (5 bases). CDR3 length equals 16 residues. V was trimmed by 0 bases and J by 5 bases, leaving 16 bases between them. Germline assignment: CDR1 MNHEY and CDR2 SVGAGI. CDR3 bases: TGTGCCAGCAGTTACTCATTAGGGGAGGGAATGACTGAAGCTTTCTTT. It translates to CASSYSLGEGMTEAFF.

The V and J genes are TRBV25-1 and TRBJ1-1; no clear D. The CDR3 totals 14 residues. Germline CDR1 MGHDK, CDR2 SYGVNS. Trimming removed 8 bases from V and 0 bases from J, with 13 bases in between. The CDR3 DNA follows: TGTGCCAGCGAACACCACAGCATGAACACTGAAGCTTTCTTT. Its translation is CASEHHSMNTEAFF.

The rearrangement joins TRBV5-1 to TRBJ2-3; 8 bases line up with TRBD1. CDR1 and CDR2 from the germline V gene are SGHRS and YFSETQ. V dropped 5 bases and J dropped 5; count of bases not matched to a gene: 4. This CDR3 has 13 residues. The chain's CDR3 is CASRGQEGDTQYF. The CDR3 region has the DNA TGCGCCAGCAGGGGACAGGAGGGAGATACGCAGTATTTT.